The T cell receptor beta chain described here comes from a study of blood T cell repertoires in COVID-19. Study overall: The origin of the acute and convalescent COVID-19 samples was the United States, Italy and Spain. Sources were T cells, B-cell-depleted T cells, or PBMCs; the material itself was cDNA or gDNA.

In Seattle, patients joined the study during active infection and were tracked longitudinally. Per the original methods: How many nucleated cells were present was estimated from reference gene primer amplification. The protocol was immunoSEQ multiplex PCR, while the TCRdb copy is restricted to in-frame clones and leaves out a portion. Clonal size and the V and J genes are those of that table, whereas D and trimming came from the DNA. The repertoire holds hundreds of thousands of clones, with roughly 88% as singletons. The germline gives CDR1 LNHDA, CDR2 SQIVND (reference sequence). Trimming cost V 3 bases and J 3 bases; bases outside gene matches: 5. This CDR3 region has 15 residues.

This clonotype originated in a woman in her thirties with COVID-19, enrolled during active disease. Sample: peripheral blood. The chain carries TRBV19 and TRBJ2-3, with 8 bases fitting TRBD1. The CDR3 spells CASSMGQVVTDTQYF. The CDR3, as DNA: TGTGCCAGTAGTATGGGACAGGTGGTGACAGATACGCAGTATTTT.